The entry below describes one T cell receptor beta chain. It lacks a known antigen. One base away there is no much larger clone; base qualities are not given. The sample is drawn from a study of T cell responses to AZD1222 COVID-19 vaccine (dated by TCRdb to the early 2020s). For the wider study: AZD1222 recipients with second doses at about 4 weeks or about 12 weeks were pooled, because spike-specific TCR depth and breadth did not differ between schedules. A total of 230 to 250 trial participants underwent TCR sequencing, of whom approximately 200 had received two doses of AZD1222 and some 26 had received two doses of the MenACWY control vaccine. Trial participants were enrolled by age into 18-55, 56-69 and 70-plus year subgroups, with approximately 160, 26 and 62 TCR-sequenced participants respectively.

There are 12 amino acids in the CDR3, from cysteine to phenylalanine inclusive. Solely the CDR3 DNA is kept, with 36 bases framed from the first base. Trimming at the junction amounts to 0 bases on V and 4 bases on J, and the germline ends lie 2 bases apart. CDR1 is given as SEHNR and CDR2 as FQNEAQ, both from the germline V gene (reference sequence). The CDR3 regions of human TCRbeta chains were subjected to immunosequencing. The published analysis was carried out like this. TCRs in the repertoires were compared against a reference library of SARS-CoV-2-specific TCRs that had been generated with the MIRA antigen-specificity platform. Breadth was defined as the fraction of unique TCRs that were SARS-CoV-2-associated. Depth was defined as the fraction of total T cells that were SARS-CoV-2-associated. Using the MIRA data, each spike-specific TCR was mapped to the spike region that the TCR reacts to and placed in a CD4 or CD8 class. Log10-transformed breadth and depth values were compared by one-way ANOVA with Sidak's multiple comparisons tests. Entries here come from immuneACCESS through TCRdb and include only in-frame sequences with V and J called. Some clones fail to appear in such tables; in the studies checked, an unresolved V gene covers under half of the shortfall, and the cause of the remainder is unknown. V and J calls and clone size are copied from that table; D and trimming were computed from the DNA. This sample comprises about 110,000 clones, about 88% of them detected only once. 1.6% of the sample goes to the ten largest clones.

The time point tag for this specimen amounts to: baseline before first vaccination. Samples from vaccinated people were obtained from the UK trials COV001 and COV002, which included a single-blind randomized controlled phase 2/3 trial of AZD1222 (ChAdOx1 nCoV-19) in healthy adults. For TCRbeta chain sequencing, PBMC samples were collected from trial participants at day 0 and at day 28 after the second dose. Broader findings and caveats from the paper: Most participants were white British and females outnumbered males, and the authors suggested that clonal diversity may have been underestimated. Because no samples from the day 14 peak response were available, repertoires could be characterized only after the peak T cell response. In the small 56-69-year group, the increase in depth fell short of significance, most likely because of low power. The whole spike protein was spanned by vaccine-associated CD4 TCRs, and dominant responses were seen in regions 160-218 and 743-854. A significant rise in spike-specific TCR breadth and depth was observed after two AZD1222 doses relative to day 0 and relative to MenACWY recipients. Only five or six AZD1222 recipients were SARS-CoV-2 seropositive at baseline, limiting conclusions about previously exposed vaccinees. Epitopes outside the regions mutated in the B.1.351 and B.1.1.7 variants were reportedly recognized by nearly half of the unique spike-specific TCRs.

The sequence is built from TRBV7-9 and TRBJ2-3; no D gene call is confident. The receptor was derived from an adult in good health. This material consisted of peripheral blood, taken on day 0 of AZD1222 vaccination. The DNA is as follows: TGTGCCAGCAGCTTAGCGTCAGATACGCAGTATTTT. This codes for CASSLASDTQYF.